Listed below are T cell receptor beta chains from one sample, sequenced in a study of T cell responses to AZD1222 COVID-19 vaccine. Only in-frame clones appear in the TCRdb table, and some are missing; sequencing was by immunoSEQ multiplex PCR. The data contain over 150,000 clones, roughly 90% of them singletons. The source material was peripheral blood, sampled on day 0 of AZD1222 vaccination. These receptor sequences come from an adult in good health. Each CDR3 is given with its conserved first and last residue.

V,length,J,CDR3
TRBV10-1,13,TRBJ2-7,CASSGTSSYEQYF
TRBV5-6,13,TRBJ2-5,CASKKEGQETQYF
TRBV19,13,TRBJ1-4,CASGPGYNEKLFF
TRBV6-5,15,TRBJ1-1,CASSYSFIIGTEAFF
TRBV20-1,12,TRBJ1-5,CSASGSNQPQHF
TRBV5-4,11,TRBJ2-1,CASSSINEQFF
TRBV6-5,15,TRBJ1-1,CASSPGFTGDTEAFF
TRBV5-4,12,TRBJ2-7,CASSWNTYEQYF
TRBV16,13,TRBJ2-7,CASTLQGAGEQYF
TRBV29-1,12,TRBJ2-2,CSVHFATGELFF
TRBV21-1,20,TRBJ2-4,CASSKLMRQKGFFAKNIQYF
TRBV11-1,16,TRBJ2-7,CASTLGKTGRAYEQYF
TRBV12-3/TRBV12-4,11,TRBJ2-7,CASSLMGVQYF
TRBV7-2,15,TRBJ1-1,CASSLGSAGRTEAFF
TRBV9,14,TRBJ1-3,CASSVTDSGNTIYF
TRBV5-1,13,TRBJ2-2,CASSPGLAGELFF
TRBV28,14,TRBJ1-2,CASSPGQGRYGYTF
TRBV4-3,14,TRBJ2-3,CASSQDLVTDTQYF
TRBV7-9,16,TRBJ1-2,CASTLLIGGANYGYTF
TRBV19,13,TRBJ1-1,CASTRYRDTEAFF
TRBV7-9,16,TRBJ2-7,CASASSRGLPSYEQYF
TRBV29-1,14,TRBJ2-7,CSVEGAAGAYEQYF
TRBV18,14,TRBJ2-5,CASSRDRGPETQYF
TRBV4-3,16,TRBJ1-1,CASSQVGIQGMHEAFF
TRBV5-5,13,TRBJ1-2,CASSLGTGGDYTF
TRBV5-1,15,TRBJ1-1,CASSLEGNWGTEAFF
TRBV7-2,14,TRBJ2-7,CASSSNRVTYEQYF
TRBV7-2,14,TRBJ1-1,CASSFKLKGTEAFF
TRBV5-1,15,TRBJ2-1,CASSLGGTTYNEQFF
TRBV13,12,TRBJ2-3,CASSELRNTQYF
TRBV30,12,TRBJ2-7,CAWRGQGGEQYF
TRBV10-3,15,TRBJ2-2,CAISARQGATGELFF
TRBV5-1,13,TRBJ1-5,CASSLEGHQPQHF
TRBV13,13,TRBJ1-1,CASSLEWGTEAFF
TRBV3-1/TRBV3-2,13,TRBJ1-1,CASSRTRVTEAFF
TRBV27,14,TRBJ1-2,CASSRAGANYGYTF
TRBV27,16,TRBJ2-3,CASSPTGGMGVDTQYF
TRBV27,14,TRBJ2-1,CASRRQGRNNEQFF
TRBV5-6,17,TRBJ1-2,CASSTGRTGLRNYGYTF
TRBV27,15,TRBJ1-1,CASSLFAAGNTEAFF
TRBV15,13,TRBJ2-7,CATSRYGDYEQYF
TRBV5-8,13,TRBJ1-1,CASSFGVRTAAFF